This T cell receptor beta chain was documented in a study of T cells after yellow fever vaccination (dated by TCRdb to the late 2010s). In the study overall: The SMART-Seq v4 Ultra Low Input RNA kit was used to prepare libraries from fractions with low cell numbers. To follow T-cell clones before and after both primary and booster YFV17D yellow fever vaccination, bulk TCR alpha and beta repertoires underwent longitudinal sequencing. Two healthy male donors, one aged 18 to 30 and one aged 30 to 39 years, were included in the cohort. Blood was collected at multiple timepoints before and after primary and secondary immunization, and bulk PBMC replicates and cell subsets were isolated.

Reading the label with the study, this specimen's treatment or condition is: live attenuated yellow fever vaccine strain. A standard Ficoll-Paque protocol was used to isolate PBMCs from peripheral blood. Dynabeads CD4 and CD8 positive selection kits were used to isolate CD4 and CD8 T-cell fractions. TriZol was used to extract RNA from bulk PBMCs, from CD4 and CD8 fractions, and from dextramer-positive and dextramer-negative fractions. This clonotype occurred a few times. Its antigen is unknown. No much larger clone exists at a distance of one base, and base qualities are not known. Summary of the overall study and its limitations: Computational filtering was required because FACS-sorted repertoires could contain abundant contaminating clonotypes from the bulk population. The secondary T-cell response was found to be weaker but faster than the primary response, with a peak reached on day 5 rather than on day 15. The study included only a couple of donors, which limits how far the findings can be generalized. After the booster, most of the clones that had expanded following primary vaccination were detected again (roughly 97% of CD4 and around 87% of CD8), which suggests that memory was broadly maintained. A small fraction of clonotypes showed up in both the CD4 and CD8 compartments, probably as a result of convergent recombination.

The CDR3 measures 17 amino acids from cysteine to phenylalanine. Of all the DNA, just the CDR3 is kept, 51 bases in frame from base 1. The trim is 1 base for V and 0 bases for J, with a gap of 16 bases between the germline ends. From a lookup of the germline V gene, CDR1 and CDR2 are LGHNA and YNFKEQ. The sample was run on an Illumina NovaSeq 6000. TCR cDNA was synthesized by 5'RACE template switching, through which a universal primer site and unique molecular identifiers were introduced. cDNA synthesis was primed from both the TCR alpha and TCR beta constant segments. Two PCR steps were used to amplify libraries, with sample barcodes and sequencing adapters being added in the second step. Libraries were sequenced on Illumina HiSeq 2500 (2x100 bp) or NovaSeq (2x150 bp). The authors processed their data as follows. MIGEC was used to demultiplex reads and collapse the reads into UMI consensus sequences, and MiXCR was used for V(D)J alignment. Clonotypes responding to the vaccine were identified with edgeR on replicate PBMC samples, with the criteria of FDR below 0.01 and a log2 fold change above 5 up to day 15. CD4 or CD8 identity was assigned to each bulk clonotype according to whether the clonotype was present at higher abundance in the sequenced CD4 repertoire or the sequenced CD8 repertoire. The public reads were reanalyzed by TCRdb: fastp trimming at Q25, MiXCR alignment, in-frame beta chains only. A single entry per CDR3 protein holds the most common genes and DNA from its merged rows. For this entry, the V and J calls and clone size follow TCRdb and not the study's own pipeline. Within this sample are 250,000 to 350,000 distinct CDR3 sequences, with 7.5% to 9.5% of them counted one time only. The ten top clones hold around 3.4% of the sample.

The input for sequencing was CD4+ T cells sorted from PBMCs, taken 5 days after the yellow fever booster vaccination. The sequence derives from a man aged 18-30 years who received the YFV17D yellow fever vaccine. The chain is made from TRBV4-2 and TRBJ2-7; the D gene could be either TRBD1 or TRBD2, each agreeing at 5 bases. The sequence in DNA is TGTGCCAGCAGCCAAGGAGGGGTAGAACCCCGCTCCTACGAGCAGTACTTC. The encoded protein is CASSQGGVEPRSYEQYF.